The 10 T cell receptor beta chains presented below share a single source sample, sequenced in a study of T-cell reconstitution after alpha-beta-depleted transplantation in children. Molecular barcoding with unique molecular identifiers was used for the TCRbeta library. TCRdb redid the calling of the PCR reads with MiXCR, one entry per CDR3 protein. The sample consists of around 680,000 distinct CDR3 sequences, approximately 16% of them appearing once. The sample consisted of PBMCs from the stem cell graft donor, taken from the stem cell graft. The receptors here all came from a human donor who donated a stem cell graft to a child with acute myeloid leukemia.

This clonotype was recorded at least ten times. In DNA form, the CDR3 reads TGCAGTGCTACAGCCGGGACAGGGTCCTTAAGCAATCAGCCCCAGCATTTT. Translation: CSATAGTGSLSNQPQHF. V and J are TRBV20-1 and TRBJ1-5, with TRBD1 matching over 9 bases. Germline CDR1 reads DFQATT; CDR2 reads SNEGSKA (reference sequence). V lost 4 bases to trimming and J lost 1 base; unmatched junction nucleotides: 11. The CDR3 loop spans 17 amino acids.

This clonotype was found many times. This sequence joins TRBV7-2 and TRBJ2-3; TRBD1 might be the D (6 bases). The CDR3 spans 13 residues. V was cut by 6 bases and J by 10 bases, with 17 bases left in between. The germline V gene has CDR1 SGHTA and CDR2 FQGNSA. The CDR3 nucleotides read TGTGCCAGCAGTGCTCAGGGGCAGTCGGCGCAGTATTTT. This translates into CASSAQGQSAQYF. The full variable domain, in which reference TRBV7-2 and TRBJ2-3 provide the parts outside the CDR3, is GAGVSQSPSNKVTEKGKDVELRCDPISGHTALYWYRQSLGQGLEFLIYFQGNSAPDKSGLPSDRFSAERTGGSVSTLTIQRTQQEDSAVYLCASSAQGQSAQYFGPGTRLTVL.

About this clonotype itself: A much larger clone sits a single nucleotide away, making a read error possible. No conserved phenylalanine or tryptophan ends this CDR3, so it is likely a read error. The rearrangement joins TRBV20-1 to TRBJ1-1; TRBD1 is a possible D gene (5 bases). Trimming shortened V by 1 base and J by 0 bases, and 15 bases separated the two germline ends. The CDR3 is 16 residues long. Germline V gene sequence: CDR1 DFQATT, CDR2 SNEGSKA (reference sequence). CDR3 sequence reads: CSARAGGTTMNTEAFL. The CDR3 DNA follows: TGCAGTGCTAGAGCTGGCGGGACTACCATGAACACTGAAGCTTTCCTT.

This clonotype was observed many times. The gene calls are TRBV20-1 and TRBJ2-3; 8 bases fit TRBD2. The V segment lost 6 bases and the J segment 4 bases; nucleotides outside the gene matches: 6. The CDR3 has 13 amino acids. From germline, CDR1 is DFQATT and CDR2 SNEGSKA (reference sequence). The CDR3 nucleotides are TGCAGTGCCCCACGGGGGGGCGCAGATACGCAGTATTTT. It is translated as CSAPRGGADTQYF.

This clonotype was seen at least ten times. The V and J genes are TRBV20-1 and TRBJ1-6; no clear D gene. Germline V gene sequence: CDR1 DFQATT, CDR2 SNEGSKA (reference sequence). V was clipped by 6 bases and J by 0 bases, with 6 bases between them. The CDR3 sequence is 13 residues long. The CDR3 nucleotides read TGCAGTGCCCGGAACTCCTATAATTCACCCCTCCACTTT. Its protein is CSARNSYNSPLHF.

Only a few counts were recorded for this clonotype. The V and J genes are TRBV7-9 and TRBJ1-1; D ambiguous. The CDR3 loop spans 14 amino acids. Trimming took off 2 bases at V and 0 bases at J, with 7 bases between the two ends. Germline loops: CDR1 SEHNR, CDR2 FQNEAQ (reference sequence). CDR3 residues: CASSLSLLNTEAFF. The CDR3 DNA reads TGTGCCAGCAGCTTATCACTACTGAACACTGAAGCTTTCTTT.

This clonotype was seen only a few times. The chain links TRBV7-2 to TRBJ2-7, with a possible D match to TRBD1 (6 bases). This CDR3 spans 15 amino acids. Germline V gene sequence: CDR1 SGHTA, CDR2 FQGNSA. Trimming pared 1 base from V and 5 bases from J, leaving 15 bases between. Here the CDR3 DNA reads TGTGCCAGCAGCTTAGACGGCAGGGGAATGGACGAGCAGTACTTC. This translates into CASSLDGRGMDEQYF.

This clonotype was seen more than once but under ten times. This CDR3 is missing its conserved last phenylalanine or tryptophan, likely due to a read error. It is unclear where the CDR3 begins or ends on the DNA, so no DNA is shown, and the CDR3 is as TCRdb lists it. V usage is TRBV7-9 and J usage is TRBJ2-7; the table gives TRBD1 as D, unverified against the DNA. Germline V CDR1 and CDR2: SEHNR, FQNEAQ (reference sequence). Including both end residues, the CDR3 is 12 amino acids long. CDR3: CASSLITGVLLL.

The rearrangement uses TRBV28 and TRBJ2-5; 8 bases line up with TRBD1. Trimming took 3 bases from V and 2 from J; bases not matched to a gene: 11. Germline assignment: CDR1 MDHEN and CDR2 SYDVKM. The CDR3 runs 17 residues. The CDR3 bases are TGTGCCAGCAGTTTTCGTGGACAGGGAAGGCCTCAAGAGACCCAGTACTTC. It specifies CASSFRGQGRPQETQYF. Full variable domain (outside the CDR3, taken from reference TRBV28 and TRBJ2-5): DVKVTQSSRYLVKRTGEKVFLECVQDMDHENMFWYRQDPGLGLRLIYFSYDVKMKEKGDIPEGYSVSREKKERFSLILESASTNQTSMYLCASSFRGQGRPQETQYFGPGTRLLVL.

This clonotype was found a few times. The chain recombines TRBV6-5 with TRBJ1-5; 7 nucleotides line up with TRBD1. Germline-derived CDR1 and CDR2 are MNHEY and SVGAGI. The CDR3 is 17 residues long. J lost 2 bases, V lost 2 bases, and 9 bases had no gene match. The CDR3 sequence is CASSYRQGDLGNQPQHF. The DNA of the CDR3 is TGTGCCAGCAGTTACCGGCAGGGGGATCTAGGCAATCAGCCCCAGCATTTT.